The 19 T cell receptor beta chains below were found in one sample sequenced in a study of beta chain features in type 1 diabetes. TCRB transcripts that were expressed got sequenced, as all of the isolated RNA had been reverse transcribed. Sequenced by immunoSEQ multiplex PCR; TCRdb stores in-frame clones only, minus some. Among roughly 150,000 clones listed, approximately 10% were seen once. The sample consisted of central memory CD4+ T cells from blood. The receptors stem from a man aged 18 to 29 in good health.

This chain uses TRBV4-2 with TRBJ2-1; D is uncertain. With 1 base removed from V and 9 bases from J, the gap between germline ends came to 10 bases. The CDR3 totals 13 residues. Germline V gene lookup returns CDR1 LGHNA and CDR2 YNFKEQ. This CDR3 is CASSQALYGEQFF. Here the CDR3 DNA reads TGTGCCAGCAGCCAAGCTTTGTATGGTGAGCAGTTCTTC.

This clone was seen a few times. V usage is TRBV4-3 and J usage is TRBJ2-7; 9 bases fit TRBD2. The V and J ends lost 0 bases and 3 bases, in that order; junction bases with no gene match: 6. Germline V lookup: CDR1 LGHNA, CDR2 YSLEER. The CDR3 consists of 16 residues. DNA for the CDR3: TGCGCCAGCAGCCAAGAACCCGGACTAGCGATCTACGAGCAGTACTTC. Protein sequence: CASSQEPGLAIYEQYF.

The genes are TRBV7-2 and TRBJ2-6, with no clear D. Trimming shortened V by 3 bases and J by 4 bases, and 16 bases separated the two germline ends. Germline loops: CDR1 SGHTA, CDR2 FQGNSA. The CDR3 extends over 17 amino acids. The CDR3 bases are TGTGCCAGCAGCTTTAGACCAGTCGTGGCGGGGGCCAACGTCCTGACTTTC. Amino acids: CASSFRPVVAGANVLTF.

This clone was counted ten times or more. The V gene is TRBV28, the J gene TRBJ2-1, with D perhaps TRBD2 (6 bases). The germline CDR1 and CDR2 sequences are MDHEN and SYDVKM. The CDR3 length is 12 residues. The V end lost 6 bases, the J end lost 9 bases, and 12 bases lay between the germline ends. CDR3 DNA sequence: TGTGCCAGCAGCACTCCTAGCGTTGAGCAGTTCTTC. This codes for CASSTPSVEQFF.

This sequence joins TRBV7-3 and TRBJ2-1; D is ambiguous. V dropped 2 bases and J dropped 2 bases, with 13 bases sitting between them. CDR1 and CDR2 from the germline V gene are SGHTA and FQGTGA. This CDR3 is built from 16 residues. The chain's CDR3 is CASSLLPGAPYNEQFF. CDR3 bases: TGTGCCAGCAGCTTACTCCCGGGCGCCCCCTACAATGAGCAGTTCTTC.

This clone was seen at least ten times. The rearrangement uses TRBV6-6 and TRBJ2-7; D is unclear. The V gene lost 7 bases and the J gene lost 2 bases, with 9 bases spanning the gap. This CDR3 is built from 12 residues. Germline assignment: CDR1 MNHNY and CDR2 SVGAGI (reference sequence). The CDR3 spells CASTLHTYEQYF. CDR3 DNA: TGTGCCAGCACCTTACACACCTACGAGCAGTACTTC.

The chain links TRBV29-1 to TRBJ1-5; 8 bases align to TRBD1. The germline gives CDR1 SQVTM, CDR2 ANQGSEA. The trim removed 7 bases at V and 2 bases at J, leaving 4 bases unmatched. The CDR3 covers 13 residues. Written as DNA, the CDR3 is TGCAGCGCGACGACAGGGGGCAATCAGCCCCAGCATTTT. Amino acids: CSATTGGNQPQHF.

This clone was detected only a few times. Other DNA sequences within the sample encode an identical CDR3. The chain couples TRBV18 to TRBJ1-1; possible D gene TRBD1, 5 bases. The CDR3 extends over 12 amino acids. Trimming pared 4 bases from V and 5 bases from J, leaving 8 bases between. In germline, CDR1 is KGHSH, CDR2 LQKENI. CDR3 in amino acids: CASSRTRTEAFF. The CDR3 DNA reads TGTGCCAGCTCACGGACACGGACTGAAGCTTTCTTT.

This clone was recorded a few times. This chain uses TRBV6-1 with TRBJ1-6; 9 bases fit TRBD1. With 6 bases clipped from V and 10 bases from J, the junction kept 10 bases outside the gene matches. Germline CDR1 and CDR2: MNHNS and SASEGT. The CDR3 is 15 amino acids. Written as DNA, the CDR3 is TGTGCCAGCAGGAAACAGGGGGCAGTTGAATCACCCCTCCACTTT. Its translation: CASRKQGAVESPLHF.

The chain joins TRBV29-1 to TRBJ2-3, with 11 positions matching TRBD2. The V gene end was trimmed by 3 bases and the J gene end by 2 bases; junction bases not matched to a gene: 4. From germline, CDR1 is SQVTM and CDR2 ANQGSEA. The CDR3 spans 15 residues. The CDR3 nucleotides read TGCAGCGTTGAGGCTAGCGGGAGGCCCACAGATACGCAGTATTTT. The encoded protein is CSVEASGRPTDTQYF.

The chain carries TRBV29-1 and TRBJ2-3, with a possible D match to TRBD2 (5 bases). Deletions cut 4 bases from V and 0 bases from J, with 11 bases between. This CDR3 spans 14 amino acids. Germline CDR1 is SQVTM and CDR2 is ANQGSEA. The CDR3 bases are TGCAGCGTTGTCGGGGTCTCTAGCACAGATACGCAGTATTTT. Amino acid sequence: CSVVGVSSTDTQYF.

This clone has a handful of counts. The chain has TRBV19 and TRBJ2-1; TRBD2 matches at 13 bases. The V gene end was trimmed by 5 bases and the J gene end by 0 bases; junction bases not matched to a gene: 10. CDR1 LNHDA and CDR2 SQIVND come from the germline V gene (reference sequence). The CDR3 runs to 19 residues. As DNA, the CDR3 is TGTGCCAGTAGTGGAGCGGGACTAGCGGGGAAAAGCTCCTACAATGAGCAGTTCTTC. Protein sequence: CASSGAGLAGKSSYNEQFF.

This sequence joins TRBV30 and TRBJ1-6; D is uncertain. CDR3 length: 14 amino acids. Germline loops: CDR1 GTSNPN, CDR2 SVGIG (reference sequence). The V end lost 0 bases, the J end lost 7 bases, and 10 bases lay between the germline ends. The CDR3 DNA follows: TGTGCCTGGAGTGTATCAGCGAACAATTCACCCCTCCACTTT. Residues: CAWSVSANNSPLHF.

A few counts support this clone. The chain has TRBV18 and TRBJ1-2; 9 nucleotides agree with TRBD1. The CDR3 totals 13 residues. In germline, CDR1 is KGHSH, CDR2 LQKENI. Losses at the gene ends were 6 bases for V and 8 bases for J; bases not matched to a gene: 7. CDR3 in amino acids: CASSSGQGYGYTF. DNA of the CDR3: TGTGCCAGCTCGTCGGGACAGGGATACGGCTACACCTTC. Full variable domain (outside the CDR3, taken from reference TRBV18 and TRBJ1-2): NAGVMQNPRHLVRRRGQEARLRCSPMKGHSHVYWYRQLPEEGLKFMVYLQKENIIDESGMPKERFSAEFPKEGPSILRIQQVVRGDSAAYFCASSSGQGYGYTFGSGTRLTVV.

This clone was recorded a few times. The chain employs TRBV6-5 and TRBJ2-5; D is perhaps TRBD2 (5 bases). Trimming took 6 bases from V and 5 from J, leaving 13 bases between them. The CDR3 has 13 residues. The germline V gene encodes CDR1 MNHEY and CDR2 SVGAGI. The CDR3 DNA reads TGTGCCAGCAGAAAAACTAGTTTGGAGACCCAGTACTTC. This translates into CASRKTSLETQYF.

This chain uses TRBV29-1 with TRBJ2-5; no clear D. The germline V gene encodes CDR1 SQVTM and CDR2 ANQGSEA. Trimming removed 3 bases from V and 0 bases from J, with 8 bases in between. CDR3 size: 13 residues. The CDR3 bases are TGCAGCGTTGACGTCCTGTACCAAGAGACCCAGTACTTC. Translating it yields CSVDVLYQETQYF.

About this clone: In the same sample, other DNA sequences code for this CDR3. The J gene is TRBJ2-3, the V gene TRBV29-1; D not certain. V was clipped by 2 bases and J by 2 bases, with 5 bases between them. Germline lookup yields CDR1 SQVTM and CDR2 ANQGSEA. This CDR3 contains 12 residues. The CDR3, as DNA: TGCAGCGTTGAAAGTTCCACAGATACGCAGTATTTT. As protein: CSVESSTDTQYF.

This rearrangement joins TRBV5-4 to TRBJ2-1; TRBD2 aligns across 11 bases. The CDR3 extends over 16 amino acids. V gave up 2 bases and J gave up 8 bases; unmatched junction bases: 9. Germline values: CDR1 SGHNT, CDR2 YYREEE (reference sequence). The CDR3 coding sequence is TGTGCCAGCAGCTTAGGCCCACTAGCGGGGGAGGATGAGCAGTTCTTC. This sequence encodes CASSLGPLAGEDEQFF.

This clone was counted a few times. The gene calls are TRBV9 and TRBJ2-5; perhaps TRBD2 as D (6 bases). V was trimmed by 4 bases and J by 6 bases, leaving 13 bases between them. This CDR3 is 13 amino acids long. Germline lookup yields CDR1 SGDLS and CDR2 YYNGEE. The CDR3 spells CASSPDAGQTQYF. In DNA, the CDR3 is TGTGCCAGCAGCCCGGACGCGGGGCAGACCCAGTACTTC.